A single TCR beta chain is shown here with its context. The antigen remains unidentified. PCR primers comprised 60 Vbeta and 13 Jbeta primers. Repertoires were generated with immunoSEQ multiplex PCR, while TCRdb's copy carries only in-frame clones and drops some. In the table there are about 150,000 clones, approximately 80% of which are singletons. The data stem from a study of cytomegalovirus exposure and HLA in healthy donors. There are 17 residues in the CDR3. V gave up 6 bases and J gave up 0 bases; unmatched junction bases: 10. Germline loops: CDR1 SEHNR, CDR2 FQNEAQ (reference sequence). Findings of the study overall: Within an earlier analysis, most TCR beta V segments proved productive either about 87% or about 30% of the time. An apparent linkage of common viral pathogens to several of the most significant clusters emerged in a later analysis. Rarity characterized most TCR sequences, yet some public TCRs appeared in many donors. Later work associated fewer than 20,000 TCR beta sequences with HLA alleles at 0.05 false discovery rate.

The source is a man in his thirties or forties in good health and CMV-seropositive. Sequencing was done on a sample of PBMCs. The J gene is TRBJ2-2, the V gene TRBV7-9, with 7 nucleotides matching TRBD1. DNA of the CDR3: TGTGCCAGCAGACTTCCGAGGGGGCAGACGAACACCGGGGAGCTGTTTTTT. Its protein is CASRLPRGQTNTGELFF. Full variable domain (rest looked up from reference TRBV7-9 and TRBJ2-2): DTGVSQNPRHKITKRGQNVTFRCDPISEHNRLYWYRQTLGQGPEFLTYFQNEAQLEKSRLLSDRFSAERPKGSFSTLEIQRTEQGDSAMYLCASRLPRGQTNTGELFFGEGSRLTVL.